This is a list of T cell receptor beta chains from one sample in a study of long-term antiretroviral therapy in people with HIV. Data came from immunoSEQ multiplex PCR; TCRdb stores just in-frame clones and leaves some out. The sample shows about 43,000 clones, 94% of them seen only once. Sequencing was performed on unsorted PBMCs, taken roughly 9.5 years after starting antiretroviral therapy. These receptors were collected from a man aged 25 to 40 with HIV. CDR3s include the opening cysteine and the closing phenylalanine or tryptophan. The order of the fields is CDR3 protein, J gene, V gene.

CASSSSLSGAYEQYF,TRBJ2-7,TRBV7-6
CATSIRTGVTEKLFF,TRBJ1-4,TRBV15
CASPFPGDEQFF,TRBJ2-1,TRBV6-1
CASSPPSQGTGELFF,TRBJ2-2,TRBV18
CASRSPDGYTF,TRBJ1-2,TRBV28
CASNGGDPYEQYF,TRBJ2-7,TRBV28
CASSSEQGLVGNTIYF,TRBJ1-3,TRBV7-9
CASSLLGGANNEQFF,TRBJ2-1,TRBV5-1
CASSLQGANSPLHF,TRBJ1-6,TRBV5-1
CASSHRGQQPQHF,TRBJ1-5,TRBV6-5
CASSRDRGGEQFF,TRBJ2-1,TRBV19
CASSVVGRSGETQYF,TRBJ2-5,TRBV9
CASTHMYPGNTIYF,TRBJ1-3,TRBV5-1
CASSRQGGQGNSPLHF,TRBJ1-6,TRBV7-2
CASSPGAGLRETQYF,TRBJ2-5,TRBV7-7
CASSAPGQGFYEQYF,TRBJ2-7,TRBV28
CASSYDYGYTF,TRBJ1-2,TRBV7-9
CASSGTASSYGYTF,TRBJ1-2,TRBV2
CASSRSGTANQETQYF,TRBJ2-5,TRBV7-2
CAWRGDMNTEAFF,TRBJ1-1,TRBV30
CASGLDRVSEQFF,TRBJ2-1,TRBV12-5
CASSLAVLNSPLHF,TRBJ1-6,TRBV27
CAWSNRGGPETQYF,TRBJ2-5,TRBV30
CASSGAMTNYGYTF,TRBJ1-2,TRBV28
CASSEAFVGAPTGELFF,TRBJ2-2,TRBV6-1
CASSYGLLTDTQYF,TRBJ2-3,TRBV11-2
CASSPLTQGQQGKLFF,TRBJ1-4,TRBV7-8
CAISGQTSTGELFF,TRBJ2-2,TRBV10-3
CASSVGPLTSGNTIYF,TRBJ1-3,TRBV9
CASRSGKRAEAFF,TRBJ1-1,TRBV6-1
CASQGNTEAFF,TRBJ1-1,TRBV28
CASSLRSNYGYTF,TRBJ1-2,TRBV5-8
CASSAWDRGLSPLHF,TRBJ1-6,TRBV6-1
CASSLTGGSNQPQHF,TRBJ1-5,TRBV6-6
CASSQDTSGPNQPQHF,TRBJ1-5,TRBV4-1
CASSLDWQGGGETQYF,TRBJ2-5,TRBV5-1
CASSRAYNEQFF,TRBJ2-1,TRBV9
CASSRTSGGYNKYEQYF,TRBJ2-7,TRBV5-1
CASSVRVFNSPLHF,TRBJ1-6,TRBV2
CATNRDSTYNEQFF,TRBJ2-1,TRBV5-1
CATSREGGSYGYTF,TRBJ1-2,TRBV15
CASSFSQEGMTEAFF,TRBJ1-1,TRBV28
CASSIGRNSNQPQHF,TRBJ1-5,TRBV19
CASSGNEQFF,TRBJ2-1,TRBV19
CASSTGLAGATYEQYF,TRBJ2-7,TRBV19
CASSLAPGSYEQYF,TRBJ2-7,TRBV4-1
CASSLSSYGHYEQYF,TRBJ2-7,TRBV5-1
CASIADTGELFF,TRBJ2-2,TRBV2
CASSGLAGGNEQFF,TRBJ2-1,TRBV6-1
CASRLGRDQPQHF,TRBJ1-5,TRBV6-1
CASSPRFSPYEQYF,TRBJ2-7,TRBV18
CASSFTWADTQYF,TRBJ2-3,TRBV5-1
CASSSRPYGYTF,TRBJ1-2,TRBV19
CASSSEGVYEQYF,TRBJ2-7,TRBV6-5
CASSPTGTDEQYF,TRBJ2-7,TRBV7-8